This T cell receptor beta chain was captured in a study of Tregs in tolerant kidney transplant recipients. General observations from the study: Nucleotide sequences could not be compared across some patients' samples due to primer changes.

The V gene's germline CDR1 is DFQATT and CDR2 SNEGSKA (reference sequence). With V trimmed by 3 bases and J by 0 bases, 6 bases remained unmatched. The CDR3 runs 15 residues. Comment on this clone: Its cognate antigen is unknown. The read stops 3 residues short of the end of the CDR3; the missing end is completed from the germline J gene. Other DNA sequences within the sample encode an identical CDR3.

Unstimulated regulatory T cells (CD4+CD25+CD127-), CD4+CD25- non-regulatory cells, CD4 and CD8 cells were FACS-sorted from thawed PBMCs. The table came from immunoSEQ multiplex PCR; TCRdb's copy has only in-frame clones and leaves some out. This sample's table has approximately 49,000 clones. The rearrangement links TRBV20-1 to TRBJ2-3, with 7 positions matching TRBD1. The clonotype was recovered from a human donor who received a combined kidney and bone marrow transplant. The specimen was CD4+ T cells from blood, collected before the transplant. The DNA read from the CDR3 is TGCAGTGCTAGTAGGGGACAGTTGAGCACAGATACG. It encodes CSASRGQLSTDT. The entire CDR3 reads CSASRGQLSTDTQYF.